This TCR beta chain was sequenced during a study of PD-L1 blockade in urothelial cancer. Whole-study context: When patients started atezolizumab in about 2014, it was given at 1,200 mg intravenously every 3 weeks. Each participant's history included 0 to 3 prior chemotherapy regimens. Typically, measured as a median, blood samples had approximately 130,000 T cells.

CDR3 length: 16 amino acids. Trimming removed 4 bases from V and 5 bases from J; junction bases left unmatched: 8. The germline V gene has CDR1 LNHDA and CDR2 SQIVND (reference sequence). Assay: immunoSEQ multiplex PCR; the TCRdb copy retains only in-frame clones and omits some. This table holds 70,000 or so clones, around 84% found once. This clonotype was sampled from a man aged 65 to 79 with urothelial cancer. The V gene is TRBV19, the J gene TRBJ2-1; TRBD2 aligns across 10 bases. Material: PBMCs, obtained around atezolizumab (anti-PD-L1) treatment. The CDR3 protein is CASSRGPSGGDNEQFF. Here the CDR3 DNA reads TGTGCCAGTAGTAGGGGGCCCAGCGGGGGGGACAATGAGCAGTTCTTC.